This T cell receptor beta chain was recovered during a study of sequential checkpoint blockade in melanoma (dated by TCRdb to the late 2010s). Background on the whole study: Patients were randomized 1:1 to first-line nivolumab followed by ipilimumab (arm A) or ipilimumab followed by nivolumab (arm B). Maintenance nivolumab was given following each of the two trial sequences. DNA from 75 to 95 pretreatment melanoma tumor samples was subjected to TCRbeta immunosequencing. For 20 to 25 patients, matched tumor biopsies were obtained before treatment and at week 13, following single-agent nivolumab (arm A) or ipilimumab (arm B). The same lesion was the source of 75% to 90% of the matched pre- and post-treatment tumor biopsy pairs.

TCRbeta CDR3 regions were immunosequenced from genomic DNA with the immunoSEQ Assay. Genomic DNA was amplified by bias-controlled multiplex PCR before high-throughput sequencing. Processing in the source paper ran as follows. To quantify the absolute abundance of each unique TCRbeta CDR3 region, the sequences were collapsed and filtered. Clonality, defined as 1 minus Pielou's evenness, was calculated using productive rearrangements only. Tumor T-cell fraction was calculated by normalizing TCRbeta template counts to the amount of usable DNA, which was estimated from several housekeeping genes. Clones with significantly greater frequencies in on-treatment versus baseline samples were identified using a previously published method. Imported from immuneACCESS, the table was reduced by TCRdb to in-frame sequences with V and J called. These copies leave out some clones; in studies compared against another copy, an unresolved V gene accounts for under half, and the cause of the remainder is not known. That table gives V, J and clone size, and the DNA gave D and trimming. Recorded for this sample are about 4,000 clones; roughly 24% of them occurred a single time. Roughly 13% of the sample goes to the ten largest clones.

The investigation overall reported the following: The model for predicting response that combines TCR metrics with mutation burden needs to be validated in larger, independent patient cohorts. In the nivolumab-first arm (arm A), an association was found between pretreatment tumor TIL clonality and response (P = .04). Tumor T-cell fraction and clonality were found to correlate with PD-L1 staining and CD8+ T-cell counts but not with mutational load. Small sample sizes and reduced statistical power limited the within-arm analyses of tumor T-cell fraction. Clinical benefit was about 30 times more likely to be achieved by patients whose tumor T-cell fraction and clonality increased by week 13.

This clone was observed a few times. Its target antigen remains unknown. Base quality data are lacking; no much larger clone is found one base away. The sample's treatment or condition label, in plain terms: randomized to nivolumab then ipilimumab (arm A) or the reverse (arm B). Prior DNA-damaging chemotherapy had not been received by any trial patient. The samples were obtained from melanoma patients enrolled in CheckMate 064, an open-label, randomized phase II trial testing sequential checkpoint blockade. Tumor TCR sequencing used genomic DNA from formalin-fixed paraffin-embedded (FFPE) tissue samples. V loses 2 bases of germline sequence and J loses 3 bases, and the interval between the two ends is 15 bases. For CDR1 and CDR2, the germline V gene lists SGDLS and YYNGEE. From the cysteine through the phenylalanine, the CDR3 covers 16 amino acids. The CDR3 DNA has 48 bases and is translated from base 1.

This TCR came from a human donor with melanoma. Recombination linked TRBV9 to TRBJ2-1; no D segment can be confidently identified. Material: tumor tissue (inferred from file names), obtained from a patient given nivolumab and ipilimumab in sequence. The nucleotide sequence reads as follows: TGTGCCAGCAGCGTCGGGCCCCGCTTCTTCTACAATGAGCAGTTCTTC. It translates to CASSVGPRFFYNEQFF. The full variable domain, completed from the reference TRBV9 and TRBJ2-1 proteins outside the CDR3, reads DSGVTQTPKHLITATGQRVTLRCSPRSGDLSVYWYQQSLDQGLQFLIQYYNGEERAKGNILERFSAQQFPDLHSELNLSSLELGDSALYFCASSVGPRFFYNEQFFGPGTRLTVL.